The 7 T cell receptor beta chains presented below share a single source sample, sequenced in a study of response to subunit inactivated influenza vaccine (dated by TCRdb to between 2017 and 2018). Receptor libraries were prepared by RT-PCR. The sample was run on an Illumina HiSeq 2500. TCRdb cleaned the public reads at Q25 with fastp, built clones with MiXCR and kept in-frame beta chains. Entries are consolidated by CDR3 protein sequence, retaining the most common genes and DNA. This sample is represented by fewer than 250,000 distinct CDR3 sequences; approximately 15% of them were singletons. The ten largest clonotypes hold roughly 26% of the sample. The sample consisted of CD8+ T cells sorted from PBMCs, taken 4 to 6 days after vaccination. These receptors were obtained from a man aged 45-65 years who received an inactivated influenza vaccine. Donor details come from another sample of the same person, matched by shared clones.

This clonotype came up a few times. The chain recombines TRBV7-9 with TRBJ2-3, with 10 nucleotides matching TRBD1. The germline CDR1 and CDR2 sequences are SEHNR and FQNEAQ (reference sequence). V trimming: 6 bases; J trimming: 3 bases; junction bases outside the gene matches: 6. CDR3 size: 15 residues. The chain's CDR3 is CASSRAGQGTDTQYF. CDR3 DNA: TGTGCCAGCAGTCGTGCGGGACAGGGGACAGATACGCAGTATTTT.

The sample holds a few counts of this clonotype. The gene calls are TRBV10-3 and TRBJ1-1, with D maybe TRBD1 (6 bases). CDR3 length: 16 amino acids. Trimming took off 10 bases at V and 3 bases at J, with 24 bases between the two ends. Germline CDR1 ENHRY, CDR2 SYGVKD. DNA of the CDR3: TGTGCCACCCCAAGGACAGAGACGTTCATTGACACTGAAGCTTTCTTT. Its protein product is CATPRTETFIDTEAFF.

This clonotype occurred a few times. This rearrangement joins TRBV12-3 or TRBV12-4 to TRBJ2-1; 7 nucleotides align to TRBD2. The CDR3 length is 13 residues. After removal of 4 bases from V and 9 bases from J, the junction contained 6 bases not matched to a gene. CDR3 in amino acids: CASSSAGVAEQFF. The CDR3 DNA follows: TGTGCCAGCAGTTCCGCGGGGGTTGCTGAGCAGTTCTTC.

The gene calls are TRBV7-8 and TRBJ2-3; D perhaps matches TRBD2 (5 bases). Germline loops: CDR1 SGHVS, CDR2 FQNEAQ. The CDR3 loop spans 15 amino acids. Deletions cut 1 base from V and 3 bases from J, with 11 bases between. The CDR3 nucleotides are TGTGCCAGCAGCTTAGGGGTGGGGAGTACAGATACGCAGTATTTT. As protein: CASSLGVGSTDTQYF.

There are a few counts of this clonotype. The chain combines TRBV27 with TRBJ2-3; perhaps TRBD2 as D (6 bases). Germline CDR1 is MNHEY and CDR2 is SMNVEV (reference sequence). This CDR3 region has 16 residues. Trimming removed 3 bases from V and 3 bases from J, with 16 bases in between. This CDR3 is CASSFVRGKGTDTQYF. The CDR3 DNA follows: TGTGCCAGCAGTTTTGTTCGGGGGAAGGGGACAGATACGCAGTATTTT.

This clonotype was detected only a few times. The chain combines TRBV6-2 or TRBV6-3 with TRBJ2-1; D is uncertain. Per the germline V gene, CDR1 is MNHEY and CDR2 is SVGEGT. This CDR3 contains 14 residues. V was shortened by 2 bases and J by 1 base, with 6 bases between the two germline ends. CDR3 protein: CASSYRSSYNEQFF. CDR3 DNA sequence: TGTGCCAGCAGTTACCGGTCTTCCTACAATGAGCAGTTCTTC.

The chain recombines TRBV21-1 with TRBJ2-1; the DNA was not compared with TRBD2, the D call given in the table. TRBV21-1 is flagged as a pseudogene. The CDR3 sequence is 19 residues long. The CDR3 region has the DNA TGTGCCAGAAATTCTGCGTGGGGCAGTTGGGAGGGCCTGTACAATGAGCAGTTCTTC. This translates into CARNSAWGSWEGLYNEQFF.